This T cell receptor (beta chain) was found in a study of CD8 T cells in Susac syndrome. RNA totalling roughly 0.45 to 1 ug underwent reverse transcription with random hexamers. The immunoSEQ assay covered 54 Vbeta and 13 Jbeta segments for CDR3. TCRdb re-analysed the immunoSEQ multiplex PCR reads in MiXCR, keeping a single row per CDR3 protein. The table shows tens of thousands of distinct CDR3 sequences, with roughly 92% occurring only once. TCR beta sequencing was performed on blood CD8+ and CD4+ T cells. V gave up 0 bases and J gave up 1 base; unmatched junction bases: 2. Germline values: CDR1 DFQATT, CDR2 SNEGSKA (reference sequence). The CDR3 loop spans 14 amino acids.

V is TRBV20-1 and J is TRBJ1-1; 7 bases map to TRBD1. The sequenced sample consisted of CD8+ T cells from PBMCs. The sequence was collected from a human donor in good health. CDR3 nucleotide sequence: TGCAGTGCTAGAGATGGGGACAGGAACACTGAAGCTTTCTTT. It yields the protein CSARDGDRNTEAFF.